This entry is about one T cell receptor (beta chain). The source of the sample is a study of blood T cell repertoires in COVID-19. Overall study: Acute and convalescent COVID-19 specimens originated in the United States, Italy and Spain. In each case, the material was cDNA or gDNA derived from T cells, B-cell-depleted T cells, or PBMCs.

The V segment lost 1 base and the J segment 7 bases; nucleotides outside the gene matches: 6. The CDR3 runs to 15 residues. Germline V gene sequence: CDR1 SGHDT, CDR2 YYEEEE. How the authors handled the data: Estimates of nucleated cell counts were drawn from the amplification of reference gene primers. TCRdb's copy holds only in-frame clones and misses some; the assay was immunoSEQ multiplex PCR. Clonal size and the V and J genes are those of that table, whereas D and trimming came from the DNA. The table lists approximately 240,000 clones, approximately 79% of them singletons. The specimen was peripheral blood. This TCR derives from a woman older than 75 with active or convalescent COVID-19. This chain joins TRBV5-6 and TRBJ1-3; TRBD1 matches at 9 bases. CDR3 in amino acids: CASSLLGTGRNTIYF. The CDR3 DNA follows: TGTGCCAGCAGCTTGTTAGGGACAGGGAGGAACACCATATATTTT.